The 29 T cell receptor beta chains in this list originate from one sample, sequenced in a study of blood T cell repertoires in COVID-19 (dated by TCRdb to between 2020 and 2021). The library was obtained by the immunoSEQ multiplex PCR assay. Imported from immuneACCESS, the table was reduced by TCRdb to in-frame sequences with V and J called. These copies leave out some clones; in studies compared against another copy, an unresolved V gene accounts for under half, and the cause of the remainder is not known. This sample has 65,000 or so clones in its table, and just under 80% of those were observed once. About 25% of the sample lies in the top ten. The sample consisted of peripheral blood. The receptors shown here come from a human donor in a cohort sampled during active COVID-19.

The chain has TRBV6-2 or TRBV6-3 and TRBJ2-3; the match to TRBD2 covers 7 bases. The CDR3 is 15 amino acids. CDR1 MNHEY and CDR2 SVGEGT come from the germline V gene. Trimming took 5 bases from V and 10 from J; bases not matched to a gene: 15. CDR3: CASSPLGQRDTAQYF. The CDR3 nucleotides read TGTGCCAGCAGTCCCCTCGGCCAGCGGGATACCGCGCAGTATTTT.

V usage is TRBV9 and J usage is TRBJ2-2; 12 positions agree with TRBD1. Trimming took 1 base from V and 4 from J; bases not matched to a gene: 5. Germline values: CDR1 SGDLS, CDR2 YYNGEE. The CDR3 spans 17 residues. For the CDR3, the DNA is TGTGCCAGCAGCGTATCCGGGACAGGGGGCGGCACCGGGGAGCTGTTTTTT. Translated, it gives CASSVSGTGGGTGELFF.

V usage is TRBV7-9 and J usage is TRBJ1-2; 9 bases fit TRBD1. CDR1 SEHNR and CDR2 FQNEAQ come from the germline V gene (reference sequence). J gave up 7 bases and V 1 base, and 4 bases lay outside the gene matches. The CDR3 has 14 residues. This CDR3 reads CASSLDRDRAGYTF. CDR3 coding DNA: TGTGCCAGCAGCTTAGACCGGGACAGGGCTGGCTACACCTTC.

The chain is built from TRBV7-9 and TRBJ2-7; TRBD2 might be the D (6 bases). The CDR3 contains 12 residues. Deletions cut 5 bases from V and 4 bases from J, with 9 bases between. CDR1 and CDR2 (germline): SEHNR, FQNEAQ (reference sequence). The CDR3 spells CASSQGRYEQYF. CDR3 in DNA: TGTGCCAGCAGCCAAGGGAGGTACGAGCAGTACTTC.

V usage is TRBV28 and J usage is TRBJ2-1; 10 bases align to TRBD2. Germline-derived CDR1 and CDR2 are MDHEN and SYDVKM. The CDR3 spans 15 residues. The ends lost 4 bases at V and 0 bases at J; junction bases unmatched: 0. For the CDR3, the DNA is TGTGCCAGCAGTTCTAGCGGGAGCTCCTACAATGAGCAGTTCTTC. Translating it yields CASSSSGSSYNEQFF.

Remarks on this clone: A clone one base away is much larger, so this may be a read error. This chain joins TRBV3-1 (or the pseudogene TRBV3-2) and TRBJ2-7, with a possible D match to TRBD1 (5 bases). The CDR3 consists of 15 residues. Trimming removed 5 bases at V and 5 bases at J, with 19 bases between. In germline, CDR1 is LGHDT, CDR2 YNNKEL (reference sequence). CDR3 protein: CASSCSGPPLDEQYF. Here the CDR3 DNA reads TGTGCCAGCAGCTGCTCAGGGCCTCCCTTGGACGAGCAGTACTTC.

The rearrangement links TRBV5-1 to TRBJ2-7; 10 bases line up with TRBD2. The germline V gene has CDR1 SGHRS and CDR2 YFSETQ. V shed 4 bases and J 2 bases; nucleotides not matched to a gene: 6. This CDR3 has 15 amino acids. CDR3 sequence: CASSRTSGGPYEQYF. The CDR3 nucleotides read TGCGCCAGCAGCCGGACTAGCGGAGGGCCCTACGAGCAGTACTTC.

The chain has TRBV5-5 and TRBJ1-6; a possible D gene is TRBD1 (6 bases). The CDR3 extends over 18 amino acids. Per the germline V gene, CDR1 is SGHKS and CDR2 is YYEKEE (reference sequence). V lost 4 bases and J 0 bases, leaving 17 bases between the germline ends. Here the CDR3 DNA reads TGTGCCAGCAGCGGTACAGGGTTTATCAGCTCCTATAATTCACCCCTCCACTTT. Translating it yields CASSGTGFISSYNSPLHF.

The rearrangement uses TRBV29-1 and TRBJ1-2, with a weak D call TRBD1 (6 bases). The CDR3 contains 13 residues. V lost 8 bases to trimming and J lost 7 bases, with 20 bases between them. Germline-derived CDR1 and CDR2 are SQVTM and ANQGSEA. DNA of the CDR3: TGCAGCTCAAGAATGAGGGGGATCGGTGGCTACACCTTC. Translating gives CSSRMRGIGGYTF.

The chain recombines TRBV2 with TRBJ1-1; D is perhaps TRBD1 (6 bases). The CDR3 runs 12 residues. The V and J ends lost 11 bases and 1 base respectively, with 11 bases between them. Germline loops: CDR1 SNHLY, CDR2 FYNNEI. CDR3 in DNA: TGTGCCTTAAAGGACAGGAACACTGAAGCTTTCTTT. This encodes CALKDRNTEAFF.

The chain combines TRBV5-5 with TRBJ2-1; the D gene is possibly TRBD2 (6 bases). The CDR3 totals 15 residues. With 5 bases removed from V and 0 bases from J, the gap between germline ends came to 12 bases. Germline V gives CDR1 SGHKS, CDR2 YYEKEE (reference sequence). This CDR3 reads CASRRTISSYNEQFF. CDR3 DNA sequence: TGTGCCAGCAGACGGACTATAAGCTCCTACAATGAGCAGTTCTTC.

The chain combines TRBV4-1 with TRBJ1-2, with D unclear. Germline V gene sequence: CDR1 MGHRA, CDR2 YSYEKL. Trimming shortened V by 3 bases and J by 8 bases, and 19 bases separated the two germline ends. The CDR3 extends over 15 amino acids. The CDR3 sequence: CASSQPMLGRRGYTF. The CDR3 bases are TGCGCCAGCAGCCAGCCCATGCTAGGGAGAAGAGGCTACACCTTC.

This clone was seen only once. This chain connects TRBV5-4 to TRBJ1-5; no definite D call. The ends were cut back, 0 bases at V and 5 bases at J, with 6 bases in the middle. Germline V gene sequence: CDR1 SGHNT, CDR2 YYREEE (reference sequence). The CDR3 is made up of 13 amino acids. CDR3 nucleotides: TGTGCCAGCAGCTTGGCCGGGGATCAGCCCCAGCATTTT. It codes for CASSLAGDQPQHF. The full variable domain, rest sourced from reference TRBV5-4 and TRBJ1-5, is ETGVTQSPTHLIKTRGQQVTLRCSSQSGHNTVSWYQQALGQGPQFIFQYYREEENGRGNFPPRFSGLQFPNYSSELNVNALELDDSALYLCASSLAGDQPQHFGDGTRLSIL.

This chain connects TRBV7-9 to TRBJ2-3, with TRBD2 matching over 7 bases. Looked up from germline, CDR1 is SEHNR and CDR2 is FQNEAQ (reference sequence). V was pared by 4 bases and J by 5 bases, with 12 bases of the junction left unmatched. The CDR3 length is 16 residues. CDR3 in amino acids: CASSWVRGTVGDTQYF. The CDR3 DNA follows: TGTGCCAGCAGCTGGGTGCGGGGGACGGTGGGAGATACGCAGTATTTT.

Only a few counts were recorded for this clone. The chain combines TRBV4-1 with TRBJ1-2; unclear D gene. CDR3 length: 18 amino acids. Germline assignment: CDR1 MGHRA and CDR2 YSYEKL. V lost 1 base and J 4 bases, leaving 22 bases between the germline ends. The CDR3 DNA reads TGCGCCAGCAGCCAAGGCATATTAGACCGCGACATGGCCTATGGCTACACCTTC. This sequence encodes CASSQGILDRDMAYGYTF.

The J gene is TRBJ1-6, the V gene TRBV3-1 (or the pseudogene TRBV3-2); TRBD1 agrees at 11 bases. Germline values: CDR1 LGHDT, CDR2 YNNKEL (reference sequence). V was pared by 1 base and J by 6 bases, with 2 bases of the junction left unmatched. This CDR3 contains 16 residues. The CDR3 protein is CASSQGTGGSNSPLHF. CDR3 nucleotide sequence: TGTGCCAGCAGCCAAGGGACAGGGGGCTCTAATTCACCCCTCCACTTT.

CDR3 residues: CASSFGGGPSYQYF. As DNA, the CDR3 is TGTGCCAGCAGTTTTGGGGGGGGGCCTTCATATCAGTACTTC. This chain links TRBV27 with TRBJ2-7; possible D gene TRBD2, 7 bases. Germline CDR1 is MNHEY and CDR2 is SMNVEV (reference sequence). Trimming removed 3 bases at V and 10 bases at J, with 19 bases between. CDR3 length: 14 amino acids.

V gene TRBV4-3 combines with J gene TRBJ2-7, with D maybe TRBD2 (7 bases). Trimming removed 4 bases from V and 2 bases from J, with 18 bases in between. In germline, CDR1 is LGHNA, CDR2 YSLEER. The CDR3 has 16 amino acids. The DNA for the CDR3 is TGCGCCAGCAGCCCCGGGGTGGGGGGGGCCACCTACGAGCAGTACTTC. This codes for CASSPGVGGATYEQYF.

The genes are TRBV3-1 (or the pseudogene TRBV3-2) and TRBJ2-1; D perhaps matches TRBD2 (6 bases). The ends were cut back, 3 bases at V and 5 bases at J, with 17 bases in the middle. This CDR3 is built from 16 residues. Per the germline V gene, CDR1 is LGHDT and CDR2 is YNNKEL (reference sequence). The CDR3 sequence is CASSHIGEWGDNEQFF. CDR3 nucleotide sequence: TGTGCCAGCAGCCACATCGGGGAGTGGGGGGACAATGAGCAGTTCTTC.

J is TRBJ2-7 and V is TRBV5-5; D is perhaps TRBD2 (7 bases). Germline assignment: CDR1 SGHKS and CDR2 YYEKEE (reference sequence). V dropped 7 bases and J dropped 2 bases, with 22 bases sitting between them. The CDR3 covers 16 residues. CDR3 sequence (DNA): TGTGCCAGCGGGGGGGCAGGAGGACGATCGCCCTACGAGCAGTACTTC. Its protein product is CASGGAGGRSPYEQYF.

The V and J genes are TRBV6-5 and TRBJ2-5, with 10 bases fitting TRBD2. The junction had 3 bases not matched to a gene; V was cut back by 1 base and J by 7 bases. The germline V gene has CDR1 MNHEY and CDR2 SVGAGI. CDR3 length: 14 residues. For the CDR3, the DNA is TGTGCCAGCAGTTACTTCCAGCGGGGGGGGACCCAGTACTTC. It encodes CASSYFQRGGTQYF.

The chain combines TRBV7-8 with TRBJ2-3; no reliable D call. Germline loops: CDR1 SGHVS, CDR2 FQNEAQ. This CDR3 contains 13 residues. V was pared by 5 bases and J by 6 bases, with 12 bases between. The CDR3 nucleotides read TGTGCCAGCAGCCCCCTCAGCGCCGATACGCAGTATTTT. Residues: CASSPLSADTQYF.

This chain joins TRBV18 and TRBJ2-2; 8 bases are a match to TRBD1. V dropped 3 bases and J dropped 6; count of bases not matched to a gene: 9. Germline V lookup: CDR1 KGHSH, CDR2 LQKENI. The CDR3 extends over 16 amino acids. This CDR3 is CASSPPDRVTPGELFF. CDR3 DNA sequence: TGTGCCAGCTCACCCCCGGACAGGGTGACCCCCGGGGAGCTGTTTTTT.

The chain has TRBV2 and TRBJ2-7; tentatively, D is TRBD1 (6 bases). Looked up from germline, CDR1 is SNHLY and CDR2 is FYNNEI. This CDR3 has 14 residues. The germline V and J ends were trimmed by 4 bases and 1 base, with 11 bases remaining between them. The CDR3 is CASSVDRLSYEQYF. CDR3 in DNA: TGTGCCAGCAGTGTGGACAGACTGTCCTACGAGCAGTACTTC.

This chain joins TRBV19 and TRBJ2-2, with D possibly being TRBD2 (7 bases). The CDR3 consists of 14 residues. V dropped 1 base and J dropped 6 bases, with 9 bases sitting between them. The germline CDR1 and CDR2 sequences are LNHDA and SQIVND (reference sequence). CDR3 loop: CASSIGGGSGELFF. The DNA of the CDR3 is TGTGCCAGTAGTATAGGCGGGGGCTCCGGGGAGCTGTTTTTT.

V and J are TRBV28 and TRBJ2-3; D unclear. Germline values: CDR1 MDHEN, CDR2 SYDVKM. CDR3 length: 17 residues. Trimming took 6 bases from V and 4 from J, leaving 23 bases between them. The CDR3 region is CASSPVPGVADADTQYF. DNA for the CDR3: TGTGCCAGCAGCCCGGTGCCTGGAGTAGCAGACGCAGATACGCAGTATTTT.

The CDR3 region is CASSSAYSGNTIYF. The DNA for the CDR3 is TGTGCCAGCAGTTCCGCCTACTCTGGAAACACCATATATTTT. The chain is built from TRBV6-5 and TRBJ1-3; no definite D call. In germline, CDR1 is MNHEY, CDR2 SVGAGI. V gave up 4 bases and J gave up 0 bases, with 7 bases separating them. CDR3 length equals 14 residues.

Turning to this clone: The junction departs from germline at one end; a sequencing error may be responsible. J is TRBJ2-1 and V is TRBV7-9; D possibly corresponds to TRBD2 (5 bases). Germline assignment: CDR1 SEHNR and CDR2 FQNEAQ (reference sequence). There are 14 residues in the CDR3. CDR3 bases: TGTGCCAGCAGTTTAGACGGGGTAAAGGATGAGCAGTTCTTC. Its translation: CASSLDGVKDEQFF.

The chain links TRBV5-4 to TRBJ2-7; 9 nucleotides agree with TRBD2. Germline V CDR1 and CDR2: SGHNT, YYREEE (reference sequence). This CDR3 is 15 amino acids long. The V and J ends lost 0 bases and 7 bases, in that order; junction bases with no gene match: 8. This CDR3 is CASSLVSGGGKEQYF. CDR3 DNA sequence: TGTGCCAGCAGCTTGGTTAGCGGGGGTGGTAAAGAGCAGTACTTC.